Listed here are 13 T cell receptor beta chains from one sample, sequenced in a study of regulatory T cells in long-lasting Graves disease. As for time point: newly diagnosed GD, antithyroid drugs for less than 3 months. After RNA was extracted from PBMCs, the TCR library was made from it. Arm-PCR with iRepertoire HTBI primers amplified the CDR3 regions for these TCR beta libraries. One entry per CDR3 protein, called by TCRdb with MiXCR from the multiplex PCR reads. The data show about 360,000 distinct CDR3 sequences, roughly 17% seen once. These data also formed part of another study, on T cells in Graves' hyperthyroidism and ophthalmopathy.

The input for sequencing was peripheral blood mononuclear cells (PBMCs), taken at new diagnosis, from a patient treated with antithyroid drugs. The receptors shown here come from a woman aged 18-29 years with Graves disease.

This clonotype was seen ten or more times. This rearrangement joins TRBV18 to TRBJ2-5; D tentatively reads TRBD1 or TRBD2 (6 bases each). Germline V gene lookup returns CDR1 KGHSH and CDR2 LQKENI. Trimming stripped 1 base from V and 2 bases from J, with 8 bases between. The CDR3 covers 14 residues. In DNA form, the CDR3 reads TGTGCCAGCTCACCACAGGGGGGACAAGAGACCCAGTACTTC. Its translation is CASSPQGGQETQYF.

This chain links TRBV4-2 with TRBJ2-5; D may be TRBD2 (5 bases). The CDR3 has 15 residues. Trimming shortened V by 2 bases and J by 2 bases, and 12 bases separated the two germline ends. CDR1 and CDR2 from the germline V gene are LGHNA and YNFKEQ. As DNA, the CDR3 is TGTGCCAGCAGCCAACACATCTGGGAGCAAGAGACCCAGTACTTC. Protein: CASSQHIWEQETQYF.

The rearrangement uses TRBV19 and TRBJ1-2; D ambiguous. Per the germline V gene, CDR1 is LNHDA and CDR2 is SQIVND (reference sequence). V lost 9 bases to trimming and J lost 6 bases, with 17 bases between them. The CDR3 runs to 13 residues. The CDR3 reads CASGAGPLHGYTF. The CDR3 nucleotides read TGTGCCAGCGGCGCCGGGCCGCTTCATGGCTACACCTTC.

The table lists this clonotype with many counts. The rearrangement uses TRBV2 and TRBJ1-3, with 7 positions matching TRBD1. The CDR3 has 14 residues. The germline CDR1 and CDR2 sequences are SNHLY and FYNNEI. V lost 2 bases to trimming and J lost 2 bases; unmatched junction nucleotides: 0. CDR3 protein: CASSEQGAGNTIYF. DNA of the CDR3: TGTGCCAGCAGTGAACAGGGGGCTGGAAACACCATATATTTT.

The V and J genes are TRBV6-2 or TRBV6-3 and TRBJ1-2, with D unresolved. Trimming removed 3 bases from V and 2 bases from J, with 10 bases in between. Germline values: CDR1 MNHEY, CDR2 SVGEGT. This CDR3 is 14 amino acids long. CDR3 loop: CASSYLEFNYGYTF. CDR3 DNA: TGTGCCAGCAGTTATTTAGAGTTCAACTATGGCTACACCTTC.

This clonotype was recorded at least ten times. V is TRBV3-1 and J is TRBJ1-2; D ambiguous. The CDR3 totals 12 residues. V lost 1 base to trimming and J lost 7 bases, with 7 bases between them. The germline V gene encodes CDR1 LGHDT and CDR2 YNNKEL (reference sequence). Here the CDR3 DNA reads TGTGCCAGCAGCCAAGGGGGAGGTGGCTACACCTTC. It translates to CASSQGGGGYTF. Using reference TRBV3-1 and TRBJ1-2 for the parts outside the CDR3, the full variable domain is DTAVSQTPKYLVTQMGNDKSIKCEQNLGHDTMYWYKQDSKKFLKIMFSYNNKELIINETVPNRFSPKSPDKAHLNLHINSLELGDSAVYFCASSQGGGGYTFGSGTRLTVV.

Of note for this clonotype: At one end, the junction sequence differs from germline, possibly due to a read error. The V call is TRBV6-1, the J call TRBJ1-1, with unresolved D. Germline V gene sequence: CDR1 MNHNS, CDR2 SASEGT. CDR3 length: 15 amino acids. The CDR3 DNA is TGTGCCAGCAGTCGCGGGCCAGATCTGAAGACTGAAGCTTTCTTT. This codes for CASSRGPDLKTEAFF.

In this sample, this clonotype turned up a few times. A read error may be the cause here, since a much bigger clone is one base away. The V gene is TRBV30, the J gene TRBJ2-1; D gene uncertain. CDR1 and CDR2 from the germline V gene are GTSNPN and SVGIG (reference sequence). Between the trimmed V and J ends, which lost 2 bases and 8 bases, there was a span of 13 bases. The CDR3 spans 13 residues. CDR3 nucleotide sequence: TGTGCCTGGAGTTCCGGACCAGCCGATGAGCAGTTCTTC. Translated: CAWSSGPADEQFF. The whole variable domain, remainder taken from reference TRBV30 and TRBJ2-1, is SQTIHQWPATLVQPVGSPLSLECTVEGTSNPNLYWYRQAAGRGLQLLFYSVGIGQISSEVPQNLSASRPQDRQFILSSKKLLLSDSGFYLCAWSSGPADEQFFGPGTRLTVL.

This clonotype has only a few counts. The CDR3 spells CASSEVDSTPSYGYTF. DNA of the CDR3: TGTGCCAGCAGTGAAGTTGACTCCACACCCTCCTATGGCTACACCTTC. The chain links TRBV2 to TRBJ1-2; D is unclear. Looked up from germline, CDR1 is SNHLY and CDR2 is FYNNEI. Trimming pared 1 base from V and 4 bases from J, leaving 16 bases between. This CDR3 spans 16 amino acids.

This sequence joins TRBV12-3 or TRBV12-4 and TRBJ1-2; D gene ambiguous. The CDR3 spans 11 residues. V gave up 3 bases and J gave up 7 bases, with 6 bases separating them. The CDR3 reads CASSFLGGYTF. The CDR3, as DNA: TGTGCCAGCAGTTTCCTGGGTGGCTACACCTTC.

This chain connects TRBV4-2 to TRBJ2-1, with 7 bases aligning to TRBD2. The germline V gene has CDR1 LGHNA and CDR2 YNFKEQ. This CDR3 contains 12 residues. J was trimmed by 9 bases and V by 3 bases; bases with no gene match: 2. The CDR3: CASSQGEGEQFF. The CDR3, as DNA: TGTGCCAGCAGCCAGGGGGAGGGTGAGCAGTTCTTC.

This chain joins TRBV7-9 and TRBJ1-4; D unresolved. The germline V gene has CDR1 SEHNR and CDR2 FQNEAQ (reference sequence). Trimming stripped 1 base from V and 7 bases from J, with 10 bases between. This CDR3 is built from 14 residues. Here the CDR3 DNA reads TGTGCCAGCAGCTTAGGGCCCCCGGGTGAAAAACTGTTTTTT. As protein: CASSLGPPGEKLFF.

The chain carries TRBV6-1 and TRBJ1-1; maybe TRBD1 (5 bases). V was cut by 6 bases and J by 1 base, with 12 bases left in between. This CDR3 contains 14 residues. The germline V gene encodes CDR1 MNHNS and CDR2 SASEGT. The CDR3: CASSRDHPNTEAFF. As DNA, the CDR3 is TGTGCCAGCAGCCGGGACCACCCGAACACTGAAGCTTTCTTT.